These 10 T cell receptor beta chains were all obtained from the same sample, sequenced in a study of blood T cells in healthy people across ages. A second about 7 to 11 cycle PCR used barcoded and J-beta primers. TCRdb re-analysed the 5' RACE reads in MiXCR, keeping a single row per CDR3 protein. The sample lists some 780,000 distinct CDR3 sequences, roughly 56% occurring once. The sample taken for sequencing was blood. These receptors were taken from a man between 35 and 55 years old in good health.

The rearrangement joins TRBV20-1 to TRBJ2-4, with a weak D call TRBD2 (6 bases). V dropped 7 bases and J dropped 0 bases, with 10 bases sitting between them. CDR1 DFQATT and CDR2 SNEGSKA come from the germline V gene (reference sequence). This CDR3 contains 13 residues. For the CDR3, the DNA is TGCAGTGGGGAGGATCTAGCCAAAAACATTCAGTACTTC. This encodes CSGEDLAKNIQYF.

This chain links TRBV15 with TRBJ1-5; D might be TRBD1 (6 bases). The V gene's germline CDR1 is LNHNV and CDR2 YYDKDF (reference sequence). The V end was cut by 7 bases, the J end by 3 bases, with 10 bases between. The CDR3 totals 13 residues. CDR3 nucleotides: TGTGCCACCAACGGACAGAACAATCAGCCCCAGCATTTT. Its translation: CATNGQNNQPQHF.

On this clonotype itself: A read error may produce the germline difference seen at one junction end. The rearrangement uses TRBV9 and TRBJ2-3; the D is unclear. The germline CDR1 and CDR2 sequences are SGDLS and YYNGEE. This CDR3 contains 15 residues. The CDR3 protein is CASSVGSISTDTRYF. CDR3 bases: TGTGCCAGCAGCGTAGGTTCAATTAGCACAGATACGCGGTATTTT.

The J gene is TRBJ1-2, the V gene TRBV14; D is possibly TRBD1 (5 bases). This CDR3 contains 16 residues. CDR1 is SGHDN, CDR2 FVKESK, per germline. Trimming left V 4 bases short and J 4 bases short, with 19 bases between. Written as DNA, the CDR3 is TGTGCCAGCAGCCTGCACCCGGGACGGACGATCTATGGCTACACCTTC. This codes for CASSLHPGRTIYGYTF.

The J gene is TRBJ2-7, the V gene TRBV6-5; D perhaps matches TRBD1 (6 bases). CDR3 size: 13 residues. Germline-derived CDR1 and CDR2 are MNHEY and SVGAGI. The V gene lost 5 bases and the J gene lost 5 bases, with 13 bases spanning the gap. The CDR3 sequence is CASSVVQGNEQYF. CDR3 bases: TGTGCCAGCAGTGTGGTGCAGGGGAACGAGCAGTACTTC.

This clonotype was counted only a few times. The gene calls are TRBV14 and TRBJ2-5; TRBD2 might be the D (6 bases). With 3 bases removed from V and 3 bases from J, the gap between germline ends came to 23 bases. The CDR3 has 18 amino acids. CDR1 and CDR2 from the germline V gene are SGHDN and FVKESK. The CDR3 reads CASSHSQGGIGYKETQYF. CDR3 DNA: TGTGCCAGCAGCCATAGCCAGGGAGGAATAGGCTACAAAGAGACCCAGTACTTC.

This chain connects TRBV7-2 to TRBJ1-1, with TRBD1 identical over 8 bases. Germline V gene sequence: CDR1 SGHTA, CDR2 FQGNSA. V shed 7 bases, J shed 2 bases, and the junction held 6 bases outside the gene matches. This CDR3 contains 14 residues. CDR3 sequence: CASNSRGRNTEAFF. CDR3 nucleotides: TGTGCCAGCAACAGCAGGGGGCGAAACACTGAAGCTTTCTTT. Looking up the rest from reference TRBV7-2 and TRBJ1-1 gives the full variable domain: GAGVSQSPSNKVTEKGKDVELRCDPISGHTALYWYRQSLGQGLEFLIYFQGNSAPDKSGLPSDRFSAERTGGSVSTLTIQRTQQEDSAVYLCASNSRGRNTEAFFGQGTRLTVV.

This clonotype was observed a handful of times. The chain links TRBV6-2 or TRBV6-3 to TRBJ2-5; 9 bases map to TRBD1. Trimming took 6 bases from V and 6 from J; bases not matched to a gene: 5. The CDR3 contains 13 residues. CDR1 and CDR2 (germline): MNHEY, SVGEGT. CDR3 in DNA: TGTGCCAGCAGCTCTACAGGGGGCAAGACCCAGTACTTC. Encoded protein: CASSSTGGKTQYF.

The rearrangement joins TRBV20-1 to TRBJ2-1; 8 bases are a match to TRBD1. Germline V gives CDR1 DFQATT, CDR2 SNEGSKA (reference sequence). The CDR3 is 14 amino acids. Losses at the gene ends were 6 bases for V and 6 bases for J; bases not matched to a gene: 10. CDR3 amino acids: CSAWKDRAVNEQFF. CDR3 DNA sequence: TGCAGTGCCTGGAAGGACAGGGCGGTCAATGAGCAGTTCTTC.

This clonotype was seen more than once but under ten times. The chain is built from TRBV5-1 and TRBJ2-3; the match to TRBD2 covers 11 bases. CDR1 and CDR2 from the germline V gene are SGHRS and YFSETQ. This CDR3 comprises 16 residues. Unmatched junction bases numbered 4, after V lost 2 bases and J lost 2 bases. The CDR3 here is CASSLRLAGHTDTQYF. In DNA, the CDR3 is TGCGCCAGCAGCTTAAGACTAGCGGGGCACACAGATACGCAGTATTTT.